A selection of T cell receptor beta chains follows, all from one sample in a study of memory CD4+ T cells and cytomegalovirus serostatus. Method: immunoSEQ multiplex PCR; TCRdb's copy keeps in-frame clones and lacks some. The profile shows 84,000 or so clones, 65% to 85% of them singletons. Sequences were obtained from memory CD4+ T cells from blood. Every receptor here comes from an adult in good health and CMV-seronegative. Each CDR3 is given with its conserved first and last residue. A D gene is named only where the DNA matches it firmly. Size is stated for part of the rows, as once, few or many counts, or as a class when the clone is expanded.

d_call	j_call	clone_size	v_call	cdr3_nt	cdr3_aa
NA	TRBJ2-1	NA	TRBV6-5	TGTGCCAGCAGTTCGGAACCAAGCTCCTACAATGAGCAGTTCTTC	CASSSEPSSYNEQFF
NA	TRBJ1-5	NA	TRBV14	TGTGCCAGCAGCCTATATAGCAATCAGCCCCAGCATTTT	CASSLYSNQPQHF
NA	TRBJ1-1	once	TRBV28	TGTGCCGCAGGACCATTTTTTGAAGCTTTCTTT	CAAGPFFEAFF
NA	TRBJ2-1	once	TRBV6-1	TGTGCCAGCAGTGAAGTTAATCGAGGGACCGGTGAGCAGTTCTTC	CASSEVNRGTGEQFF
NA	TRBJ2-3	NA	TRBV14	TGTGCCAGCAGCTGGGCTACCGGAGGAACAGATACGCAGTATTTT	CASSWATGGTDTQYF
TRBD2	TRBJ2-7	NA	TRBV5-6	TGTGCCAGCAGTCTTCCGGGGGGGCCGGTGCAGTACTTC	CASSLPGGPVQYF
NA	TRBJ2-3	NA	TRBV11-3	TGTGCCAGCAGCCCTCCGGGGCGCACAGATACGCAGTATTTT	CASSPPGRTDTQYF
TRBD1	TRBJ2-5	NA	TRBV5-5	TGTGCCAGCAGCTTGGTGGGACAGGGGGCGGAACAAGAGACCCAGTACTTC	CASSLVGQGAEQETQYF
TRBD1	TRBJ1-6	NA	TRBV19	TGTGCCAGTAGTAAAGACAGGGGGAATTCACCCCTCCACTTT	CASSKDRGNSPLHF
TRBD2	TRBJ2-3	NA	TRBV6-5	TGTGCCAGCCGCCCGGGGGGTCGAAATACGCAGTATTTT	CASRPGGRNTQYF
NA	TRBJ1-1	few	TRBV30	TGTGCCTGGAGTCGGATACTGGCTGAAGCTTTCTTT	CAWSRILAEAFF
TRBD1	TRBJ1-1	NA	TRBV5-1	TGCGCCAGCAGCGAACAGGGGGCGAACACTGAAGCTTTCTTT	CASSEQGANTEAFF
NA	TRBJ2-2	NA	TRBV13	TGTGCCAGCAGCCCTCGGACAGCGAACACCGGGGAGCTGTTTTTT	CASSPRTANTGELFF
NA	TRBJ2-5	once	TRBV9	TGTGCCAGCAGCGACCAATATAGTGGAGAGACCCAGTACTTC	CASSDQYSGETQYF
NA	TRBJ2-7	NA	TRBV28	TGTGCCAGCAGTAGCAGACGGGCCTACGAGCAGTACTTC	CASSSRRAYEQYF
TRBD1	TRBJ1-2	NA	TRBV4-2	TGTGCCAGCAGCCAAGGGGGACAGCTTTATGGCTACACCTTC	CASSQGGQLYGYTF
TRBD1	TRBJ1-3	NA	TRBV7-3	TGTGCCAGCAGCTCCGACAGGGGACCTGGAAACACCATATATTTT	CASSSDRGPGNTIYF
NA	TRBJ2-5	NA	TRBV6-1	TGTGCCAGCACGCAGGGACTCCAAGAGACCCAGTACTTC	CASTQGLQETQYF
NA	TRBJ1-2	NA	TRBV30	TGTGCCTGGAGTGAAACAGGGAAGGGGTATGGCTACACCTTC	CAWSETGKGYGYTF
TRBD1	TRBJ2-7	few	TRBV2	TGTGCCAGCAGGGGACAGGGGGCGCCCGAGAAGTTC	CASRGQGAPEKF
NA	TRBJ2-6	NA	TRBV6-5	TGTGCCAGCAGTTACTCAGTCTCTGGGGCCAACGTCCTGACTTTC	CASSYSVSGANVLTF
NA	TRBJ1-5	NA	TRBV7-2	TGTGCCAGCAGGCCGGCAGGAGGGAGCAATCAGCCCCAGCATTTT	CASRPAGGSNQPQHF
TRBD1	TRBJ1-1	NA	TRBV18	TGTGCCAGCTCATTCGGACAGGGGGGCACTGAAGCTTTCTTT	CASSFGQGGTEAFF
NA	TRBJ1-1	NA	TRBV28	TGTGCCAGCAGTTTACCGGGGAGGGAAGCTTTCTTT	CASSLPGREAFF
TRBD1	TRBJ1-1	few	TRBV19	TGTGCCAGTAGTCAAAGGACAGGGACGAACACTGAAGCTTTCTTT	CASSQRTGTNTEAFF
NA	TRBJ1-6	NA	TRBV7-3	TGTGCCAGCAGCTTAAATTCGGGAAAGGAGTCACCCCTCCACTTT	CASSLNSGKESPLHF
NA	TRBJ2-3	NA	TRBV28	TGTGCCAGCGGGACGGGGGGCGGCACAGATACGCAGTATTTT	CASGTGGGTDTQYF
TRBD1	TRBJ2-7	NA	TRBV10-3	TGTGCCATCAGGCCGGGACAGGGTAACTACGAGCAGTACTTC	CAIRPGQGNYEQYF
NA	TRBJ1-5	once	TRBV19	TGTGCCAGCAAAGTACAGGCTGGGAATCAGCCCCAGCATTTT	CASKVQAGNQPQHF
TRBD1	TRBJ2-1	NA	TRBV6-1	TGTGCCAGCAGGGAGACAGGGGGCGACATCAATGAGCAGTTCTTC	CASRETGGDINEQFF
NA	TRBJ1-2	NA	TRBV5-4	TGTGCCAGCAGCTTGGACTGGCGATATGGCTACACCTTC	CASSLDWRYGYTF
NA	TRBJ1-6	NA	TRBV30	TGTGCCTGGGACCGAGCAGGGTCACCCCTCCACTTT	CAWDRAGSPLHF
NA	TRBJ2-3	NA	TRBV5-1	TGCGCCAGCAGCTTGGGGTACACAGATACGCAGTATTTT	CASSLGYTDTQYF
NA	TRBJ1-1	NA	TRBV19	TGTGCCAGTAGTATGGGCAGGAACACTGAAGCTTTCTTT	CASSMGRNTEAFF
TRBD1	TRBJ2-7	NA	TRBV5-5	TGTGCCAGCAGCGCCGGGACAGGGAACCCCTACGAGCAGTACTTC	CASSAGTGNPYEQYF
TRBD1	TRBJ2-1	NA	TRBV5-4	TGTGCCAGCAGCCGGGACAGGGCGATAAACAATGAGCAGTTCTTC	CASSRDRAINNEQFF
NA	TRBJ2-3	NA	TRBV6-6	TGTGCCAGCACTGCGGCCGCAGATACGCAGTATTTT	CASTAAADTQYF
NA	TRBJ2-7	NA	TRBV7-9	TGTGCCAGCAGCTTCGGACTTTACTACGAGCAGTACTTC	CASSFGLYYEQYF
NA	TRBJ1-6	NA	TRBV2	TGTGCCAGCAGTGAAGTGGCCAATTCACCCCTCCACTTT	CASSEVANSPLHF
TRBD2	TRBJ2-2	NA	TRBV5-1	TGCGCCAGCAGCTTACTAGCGGCGAACACCGGGGAGCTGTTTTTT	CASSLLAANTGELFF
NA	TRBJ1-3	few	TRBV28	TGTGCCAGCAGTCCAGGGATCTTTGGAAACACCATATATTTT	CASSPGIFGNTIYF
TRBD1	TRBJ1-1	NA	TRBV5-1	TGCGCCAGCAGCGCGGGACAGCTTGAAGCTTTCTTT	CASSAGQLEAFF
NA	TRBJ1-2	NA	TRBV7-9	TGTGCCAGCAGCAATAGGGGCTATTGGGGCTACACCTTC	CASSNRGYWGYTF
NA	TRBJ1-6	NA	TRBV5-4	TGTGCCAGCAGCTTGAACCGTTATAATTCACCCCTCCACTTT	CASSLNRYNSPLHF
NA	TRBJ1-1	NA	TRBV5-4	TGTGCCAGCAGCTTGGATCAGGGTGACTCTACTGAAGCTTTCTTT	CASSLDQGDSTEAFF
TRBD1	TRBJ1-1	NA	TRBV7-9	TGTGCCAGCAGCTCGAGTAGAGACAGGGGCACTGAAGCTTTCTTT	CASSSSRDRGTEAFF
TRBD1	TRBJ1-5	NA	TRBV6-6	TGTGCCAGCAGTCGACAGGGCGGTCAGCCCCAGCATTTT	CASSRQGGQPQHF
NA	TRBJ1-1	few	TRBV10-3	TGTGCCATCACAGAAAGGGCAGAGGGAACTGAAGCTTTCTTT	CAITERAEGTEAFF
NA	TRBJ2-5	NA	TRBV10-1	TGCGCCAGCAGTGACTTTGAAGAGACCCAGTACTTC	CASSDFEETQYF
NA	TRBJ1-3	NA	TRBV5-5	TGTGCCAGCAGCTTGACAGGGTGGCACGACACCATATATTTT	CASSLTGWHDTIYF
NA	TRBJ1-1	NA	TRBV7-8	TGTGCCAGCAGCTTAGGCGGGGCCGTTAACACTGAAGCTTTCTTT	CASSLGGAVNTEAFF
NA	TRBJ2-3	NA	TRBV4-2	TGTGCCAGCAGCCACCCCGAGAGGGGGGGCGCAGATACGCAGTATTTT	CASSHPERGGADTQYF
NA	TRBJ2-5	NA	TRBV30	TGTGCCTGGGGGAGGTGGGGTGGAGAGACCCAGTACTTC	CAWGRWGGETQYF
NA	TRBJ1-2	NA	TRBV7-9	TGTGCCAGCACGGGGGGTTGGGCCTGGGGTGGTAACTATGGCTACACCTTC	CASTGGWAWGGNYGYTF
TRBD1	TRBJ1-6	NA	TRBV4-2	TGTGCCAGCAGCCAAGTGTGGACAGGGGAGGATTCACCCCTCCACTTT	CASSQVWTGEDSPLHF